This TCR beta chain was identified during a study of post-analysis software for immune sequencing data. Study results and caveats: Strong co-clustering by F measure was evident for samples that had been prepared in the same batch. TRBV segments more frequent in patients than in controls numbered several and included TRBV5-6, TRBV5-1 and TRBV20-1.

The CDR3 extends over 13 amino acids. Germline lookup yields CDR1 MNHEY and CDR2 SMNVEV (reference sequence). V dropped 3 bases and J dropped 11 bases, with 16 bases sitting between them. cDNA libraries for TCR beta contained unique molecular identifiers. TCRdb processed the PCR reads anew with MiXCR; each CDR3 protein has one entry. In the table there are approximately 630,000 distinct CDR3 sequences, around 64% of which are singletons. Details on this clonotype: Its antigen remains unknown.

Sample: blood. This receptor was taken from a girl under 10 years old with multiple sclerosis. The chain uses TRBV27 and TRBJ2-5; D gene ambiguous. CDR3 in DNA: TGTGCCAGCAGTTTTGCCAGATGGGATGAGCAGTACTTC. Translated: CASSFARWDEQYF.